This is a list of T cell receptor beta chains from one sample in a study of shared clonotypes between healthy human individuals. The repertoire was sequenced with immunoSEQ multiplex PCR; TCRdb's copy has only in-frame clones and lacks some. The sample includes 700,000 or so clones, about two thirds of them seen just once. The sample was memory CD4+ T cells sorted from blood. The receptor source for this set is a woman aged 30 to 39 in good health. Each CDR3 is given with its conserved first and last residue. Fields, in order: clone size, V gene, D gene, J gene, CDR3 protein, CDR3 DNA. The D gene is left open where the match is weak. The size entry is marked missing in some rows and otherwise reads once, few, many or a size class.

clone size: .
V gene: TRBV28
D gene: TRBD1
J gene: TRBJ2-7
CDR3 protein: CATTDRVYEQYF
CDR3 DNA: TGTGCCACCACAGACAGGGTCTACGAGCAGTACTTC

clone size: .
V gene: TRBV19
D gene: .
J gene: TRBJ1-5
CDR3 protein: CASSMVGSGQPQHF
CDR3 DNA: TGTGCCAGTAGTATGGTAGGGAGCGGTCAGCCCCAGCATTTT

clone size: .
V gene: TRBV19
D gene: .
J gene: TRBJ2-1
CDR3 protein: CASSTTRNEQFF
CDR3 DNA: TGTGCCAGTAGTACAACCCGGAATGAGCAGTTCTTC

clone size: .
V gene: TRBV19
D gene: TRBD1
J gene: TRBJ1-2
CDR3 protein: CASSSDRVENYGYTF
CDR3 DNA: TGTGCCAGTAGTTCAGACAGGGTAGAGAACTATGGCTACACCTTC

clone size: once
V gene: TRBV6-5
D gene: TRBD1
J gene: TRBJ1-3
CDR3 protein: CASREGQGGNTIYF
CDR3 DNA: TGTGCCAGCAGAGAGGGACAGGGAGGAAACACCATATATTTT

clone size: .
V gene: TRBV5-1
D gene: .
J gene: TRBJ2-1
CDR3 protein: CASSLDPGAYQIRSSYNEQFF
CDR3 DNA: TGCGCCAGCAGCTTGGATCCAGGGGCCTACCAAATCCGGAGCTCCTACAATGAGCAGTTCTTC

clone size: .
V gene: TRBV28
D gene: .
J gene: TRBJ1-5
CDR3 protein: CASSRAGRNQPQHF
CDR3 DNA: TGTGCCAGCAGCCGTGCAGGGCGCAATCAGCCCCAGCATTTT

clone size: few
V gene: TRBV10-3
D gene: .
J gene: TRBJ2-7
CDR3 protein: CAIGGSSETYEQYF
CDR3 DNA: TGTGCCATCGGCGGCTCCTCGGAGACCTACGAGCAGTACTTC

clone size: few
V gene: TRBV11-2
D gene: .
J gene: TRBJ2-1
CDR3 protein: CASSGGGGDEQFF
CDR3 DNA: TGTGCCAGCAGCGGAGGTGGGGGTGATGAGCAGTTCTTC

clone size: .
V gene: TRBV7-6
D gene: TRBD1
J gene: TRBJ2-7
CDR3 protein: CASSLWDRGSYEQYF
CDR3 DNA: TGTGCCAGCAGCTTGTGGGACAGGGGCTCCTACGAGCAGTACTTC

clone size: many
V gene: TRBV13
D gene: TRBD2
J gene: TRBJ2-1
CDR3 protein: CASLYQGIAGAYNEQFF
CDR3 DNA: TGTGCCAGCCTTTACCAGGGAATAGCGGGAGCCTACAATGAGCAGTTCTTC

clone size: many
V gene: TRBV29-1
D gene: TRBD1
J gene: TRBJ2-6
CDR3 protein: CSAFGQGFSGANVLTF
CDR3 DNA: TGCAGCGCCTTTGGACAGGGGTTCTCTGGGGCCAACGTCCTGACTTTC

clone size: few
V gene: TRBV13
D gene: TRBD1
J gene: TRBJ2-7
CDR3 protein: CASSLRTGGFYEQYF
CDR3 DNA: TGTGCCAGCAGCTTACGGACAGGGGGCTTCTACGAGCAGTACTTC

clone size: .
V gene: TRBV25-1
D gene: TRBD1
J gene: TRBJ1-2
CDR3 protein: CASSESGTGNGYTF
CDR3 DNA: TGTGCCAGCAGTGAATCTGGGACAGGGAATGGCTACACCTTC

clone size: .
V gene: TRBV20-1
D gene: .
J gene: TRBJ2-1
CDR3 protein: CSAMVEFEQFF
CDR3 DNA: TGCAGTGCTATGGTGGAGTTTGAGCAGTTCTTC

clone size: few
V gene: TRBV30
D gene: .
J gene: TRBJ2-7
CDR3 protein: CAWSHPGTETGSYEQYF
CDR3 DNA: TGTGCCTGGAGCCATCCCGGGACCGAGACGGGTAGCTACGAGCAGTACTTC

clone size: .
V gene: TRBV30
D gene: .
J gene: TRBJ2-7
CDR3 protein: CAWSRPGLTTYEQYF
CDR3 DNA: TGTGCCTGGAGTCGTCCTGGACTCACGACCTACGAGCAGTACTTC

clone size: .
V gene: TRBV7-2
D gene: .
J gene: TRBJ1-2
CDR3 protein: CASSLGAGTNYGYTF
CDR3 DNA: TGTGCCAGCAGCTTAGGTGCGGGGACTAACTATGGCTACACCTTC

clone size: .
V gene: TRBV6-6
D gene: TRBD1
J gene: TRBJ2-1
CDR3 protein: CASEGQGYNEQFF
CDR3 DNA: TGTGCCAGCGAGGGACAGGGCTACAATGAGCAGTTCTTC

clone size: .
V gene: TRBV14
D gene: .
J gene: TRBJ2-7
CDR3 protein: CASSQAQYAEQYF
CDR3 DNA: TGTGCCAGCAGCCAAGCGCAATACGCCGAGCAGTACTTC

clone size: .
V gene: TRBV6-1
D gene: .
J gene: TRBJ2-1
CDR3 protein: CASRRPVRSYNEQFF
CDR3 DNA: TGTGCCAGCAGAAGGCCCGTCCGCTCCTACAATGAGCAGTTCTTC

clone size: .
V gene: TRBV18
D gene: TRBD1
J gene: TRBJ2-7
CDR3 protein: CASSPEQGSSYEQYF
CDR3 DNA: TGTGCCAGCTCACCCGAACAGGGGAGCTCCTACGAGCAGTACTTC

clone size: .
V gene: TRBV27
D gene: .
J gene: TRBJ2-3
CDR3 protein: CASSPRLTPGPDTQYF
CDR3 DNA: TGTGCCAGCAGTCCCAGACTCACCCCTGGCCCAGATACGCAGTATTTT